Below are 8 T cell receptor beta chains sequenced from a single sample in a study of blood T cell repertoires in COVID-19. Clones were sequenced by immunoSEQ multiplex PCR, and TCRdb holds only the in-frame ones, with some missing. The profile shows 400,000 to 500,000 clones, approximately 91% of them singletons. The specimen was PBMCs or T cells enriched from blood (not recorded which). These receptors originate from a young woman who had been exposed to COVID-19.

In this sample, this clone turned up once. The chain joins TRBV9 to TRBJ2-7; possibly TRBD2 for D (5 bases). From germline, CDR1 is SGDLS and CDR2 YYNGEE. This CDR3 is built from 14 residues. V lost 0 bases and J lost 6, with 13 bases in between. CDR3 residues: CASSVGLRRGEQYF. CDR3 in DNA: TGTGCCAGCAGCGTAGGGCTACGCCGGGGCGAGCAGTACTTC.

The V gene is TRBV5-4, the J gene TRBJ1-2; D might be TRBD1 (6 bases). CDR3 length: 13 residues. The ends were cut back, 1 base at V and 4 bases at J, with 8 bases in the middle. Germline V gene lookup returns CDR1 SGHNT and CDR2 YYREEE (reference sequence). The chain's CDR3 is CASSLTGPYGYTF. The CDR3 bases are TGTGCCAGCAGCTTGACAGGGCCCTATGGCTACACCTTC. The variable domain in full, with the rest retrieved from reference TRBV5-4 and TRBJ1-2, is ETGVTQSPTHLIKTRGQQVTLRCSSQSGHNTVSWYQQALGQGPQFIFQYYREEENGRGNFPPRFSGLQFPNYSSELNVNALELDDSALYLCASSLTGPYGYTFGSGTRLTVV.

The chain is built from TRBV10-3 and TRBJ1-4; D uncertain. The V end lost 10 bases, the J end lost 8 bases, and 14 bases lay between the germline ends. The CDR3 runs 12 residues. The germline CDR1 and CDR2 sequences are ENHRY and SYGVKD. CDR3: CATVLVNEKLFF. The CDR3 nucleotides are TGTGCCACGGTCCTGGTTAACGAAAAACTGTTTTTT.

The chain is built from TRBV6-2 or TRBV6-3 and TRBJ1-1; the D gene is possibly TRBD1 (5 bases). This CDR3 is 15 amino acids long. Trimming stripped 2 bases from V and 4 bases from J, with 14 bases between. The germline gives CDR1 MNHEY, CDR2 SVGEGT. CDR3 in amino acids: CASSYRSGGGTEAFF. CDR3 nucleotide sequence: TGTGCCAGCAGTTACCGGTCTGGGGGGGGCACTGAAGCTTTCTTT.

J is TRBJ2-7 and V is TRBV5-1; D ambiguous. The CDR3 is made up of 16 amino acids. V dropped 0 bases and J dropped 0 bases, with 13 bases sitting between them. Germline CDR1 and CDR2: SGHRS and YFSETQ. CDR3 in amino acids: CASSLAAGTGSYEQYF. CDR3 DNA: TGCGCCAGCAGCTTGGCTGCAGGAACCGGCTCCTACGAGCAGTACTTC. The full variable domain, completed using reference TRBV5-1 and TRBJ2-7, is KAGVTQTPRYLIKTRGQQVTLSCSPISGHRSVSWYQQTPGQGLQFLFEYFSETQRNKGNFPGRFSGRQFSNSRSEMNVSTLELGDSALYLCASSLAAGTGSYEQYFGPGTRLTVT.

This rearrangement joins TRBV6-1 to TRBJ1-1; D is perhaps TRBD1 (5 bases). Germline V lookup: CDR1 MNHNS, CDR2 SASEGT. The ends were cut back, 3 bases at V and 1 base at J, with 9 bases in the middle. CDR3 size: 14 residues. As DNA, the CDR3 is TGTGCCAGCAGTGAGACAGCCACGAACACTGAAGCTTTCTTT. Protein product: CASSETATNTEAFF.

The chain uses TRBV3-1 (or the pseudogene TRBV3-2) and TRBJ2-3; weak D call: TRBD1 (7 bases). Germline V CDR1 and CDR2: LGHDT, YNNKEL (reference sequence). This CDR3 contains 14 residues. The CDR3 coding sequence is TGTGCTCAGGACGGGGGACAGATCCCGGATACGCAGTATTTT. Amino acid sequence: CAQDGGQIPDTQYF.

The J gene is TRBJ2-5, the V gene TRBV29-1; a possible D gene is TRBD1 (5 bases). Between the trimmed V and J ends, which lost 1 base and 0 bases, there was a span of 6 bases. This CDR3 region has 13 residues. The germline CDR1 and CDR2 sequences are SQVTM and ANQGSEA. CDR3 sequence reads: CSVEGTYQETQYF. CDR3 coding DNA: TGCAGCGTTGAAGGGACATACCAAGAGACCCAGTACTTC. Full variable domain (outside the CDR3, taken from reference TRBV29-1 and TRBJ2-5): SAVISQKPSRDICQRGTSLTIQCQVDSQVTMMFWYRQQPGQSLTLIATANQGSEATYESGFVIDKFPISRPNLTFSTLTVSNMSPEDSSIYLCSVEGTYQETQYFGPGTRLLVL.